This is a list of T cell receptor beta chains from one sample in a study of CD8 T cells in ankylosing spondylitis. TCRdb used MiXCR to reprocess the 5' RACE reads, holding one entry per CDR3 protein. The sample includes about 92,000 distinct CDR3 sequences, approximately 9% of them seen just once. The sample consisted of blood, either unsorted or a sorted T cell fraction (not recorded which). The receptors derive from a male donor with ankylosing spondylitis or in good health (not recorded which). Each CDR3 is given with its conserved first and last residue.

J	V	CDR3
TRBJ2-7	TRBV6-1	CASMRSGRDEQYF
TRBJ2-1	TRBV29-1	CSVEDRGSYNEQFF
TRBJ2-5	TRBV20-1	CSADPGERLETQYF
TRBJ2-2	TRBV27	CASSLRGAGGELFF
TRBJ1-6	TRBV19	CASSISESPLHF
TRBJ2-6	TRBV12-3/TRBV12-4	CASSLQGTGANVLTF
TRBJ1-2	TRBV5-6	CASSWEEIQDGYTF
TRBJ2-1	TRBV28	CASSSISQGHEQFF
TRBJ2-3	TRBV6-6	CASSYSTATQYF
TRBJ1-1	TRBV7-9	CASSWGQGDTEAFF
TRBJ2-7	TRBV25-1	CASSEIWGPRSYEQYF
TRBJ2-5	TRBV11-1	CASSPGPGTQYF
TRBJ2-3	TRBV12-3/TRBV12-4	CAFCQPGVSPASTDTQYF
TRBJ2-2	TRBV15	CATSRDVAGRNTGELFF
TRBJ2-7	TRBV21-1	CASSQGGYSFNFYEQYF
TRBJ1-2	TRBV14	CASSQGGTGSYGYTF
TRBJ2-7	TRBV11-1	CASSLFAGSSYEQYF
TRBJ2-5	TRBV20-1	CSARGTSGPQETQYF
TRBJ2-7	TRBV5-1	CASSPIGGGGPHEQYF
TRBJ1-5	TRBV12-3/TRBV12-4	CASSLGGNSNQPQHF
TRBJ2-3	TRBV2	CASSEGDTQYTDTQYF
TRBJ2-1	TRBV7-2	CASSLRRGGEQFF
TRBJ2-1	TRBV6-4	CASSGTSGGDYNEQFF
TRBJ2-5	TRBV7-9	CASSLDRGSRETQYF
TRBJ2-7	TRBV12-3/TRBV12-4	CATSGGLHYEQYF
TRBJ2-1	TRBV29-1	CSVGGASEQFF
TRBJ1-2	TRBV4-1	CASSQVARAYGYTF
TRBJ2-5	TRBV9	CASSVVGSETQYF
TRBJ1-5	TRBV5-1	CASSWGVGGADQPQHF
TRBJ2-2	TRBV19	CASSIEIPSGGPTGELFF
TRBJ2-1	TRBV5-1	CASRRQGGLNGNEQFF
TRBJ2-7	TRBV5-1	CASSPLFQRGTLYEQYF
TRBJ1-1	TRBV6-1	CASIEGAYFSLNTEAFF
TRBJ1-1	TRBV5-6	CASRKNRGSAFF
TRBJ1-2	TRBV7-9	CASSLPGLNYGYTF